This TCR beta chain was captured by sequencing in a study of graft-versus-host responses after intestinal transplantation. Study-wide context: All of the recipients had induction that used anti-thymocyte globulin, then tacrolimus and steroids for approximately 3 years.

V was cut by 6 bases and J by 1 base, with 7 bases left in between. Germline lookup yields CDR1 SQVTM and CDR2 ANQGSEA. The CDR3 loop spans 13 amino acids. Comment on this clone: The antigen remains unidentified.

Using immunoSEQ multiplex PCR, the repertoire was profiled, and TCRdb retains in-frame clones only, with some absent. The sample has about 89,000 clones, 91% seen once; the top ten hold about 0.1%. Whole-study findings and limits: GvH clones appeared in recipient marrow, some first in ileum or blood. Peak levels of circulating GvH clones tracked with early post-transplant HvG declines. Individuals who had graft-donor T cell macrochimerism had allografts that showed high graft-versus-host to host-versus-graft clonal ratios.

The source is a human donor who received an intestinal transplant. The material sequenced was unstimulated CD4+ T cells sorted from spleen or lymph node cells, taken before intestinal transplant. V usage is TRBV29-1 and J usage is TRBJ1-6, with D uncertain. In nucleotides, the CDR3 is TGCAGCGTGCAGGAATCCTATAATTCACCCCTCCACTTT. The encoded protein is CSVQESYNSPLHF.